The entry below gives a single T cell receptor (beta chain) sequence along with its context. Its antigen is still unknown. V lost 6 bases, J lost 5 bases, and 13 bases lay in between. This CDR3 is built from 13 residues. The germline gives CDR1 SQVTM, CDR2 ANQGSEA. The method was immunoSEQ multiplex PCR; TCRdb's version includes in-frame clones alone and lacks a portion of them. In the table there are 250,000 to 300,000 clones, approximately 86% of which are singletons. This sample is part of a study of cytomegalovirus exposure and HLA in healthy donors. Study conclusions and caveats: Across donors, most TCRs were seen rarely, yet some public ones were widespread.

The chain uses TRBV29-1 and TRBJ1-4; D ambiguous. This TCR came from a young woman in good health and CMV-seronegative. Sequences were obtained from PBMCs. The CDR3 nucleotides read TGCAGCGTCGGAGGCAGGCTAAATGAAAAACTGTTTTTT. This codes for CSVGGRLNEKLFF.